This T cell receptor beta chain stems from a study of OX40 agonist ivuxolimab in advanced cancers. Context from the whole study: The costimulatory receptor OX40 (CD134) was targeted by ivuxolimab, a fully human IgG2 agonistic monoclonal antibody. Intravenous ivuxolimab was administered to patients every 2 weeks at six dose levels: 0.01, 0.1, 0.3, 1.5, 3 and 10 mg/kg. Of the roughly 52 dose-escalation patients, hepatocellular carcinoma was present in 19, melanoma in around 15, renal cell carcinoma in 9 and head and neck cancer in 9. In the dose-escalation cohort, 65% to 90% of patients were male, and the mean age was approximately 60 years, with a range of roughly 23 to 85. Prior anti-PD-1, anti-PD-L1 or anti-CTLA-4 therapy was permitted, and checkpoint inhibitors had been received by approximately 39% of dose-escalation patients. Three dose-escalation patients achieved partial responses, one with hepatocellular carcinoma and two with cutaneous melanoma. The point of sequencing TCRbeta in the periphery was to test whether ivuxolimab changed TCR sequence diversity and drove clonal T-cell expansion. The paper reports the monotherapy dose-escalation portion (N of about 50 patients) of the phase I ivuxolimab trial. Here is what the overall study found, with its caveats: Antigen specificity was not determined for the clonally expanded peripheral T cells. Partial responders in the 0.1-3.0 mg/kg groups had among the lowest normalized peripheral clonal expansion, especially among CD8+ T cells. Low levels of normalized T-cell clonal expansion were also seen in some patients who did not respond. On average, CD8+ T cells showed more expanded clones than CD4+ T cells after ivuxolimab. At doses of 0.1 to 3.0 mg/kg, clonal expansion of both CD4+ and CD8+ blood T cells was observed from baseline to week 6.

Patients with autoimmune disease history or receiving systemic immunosuppression were excluded from the trial. In every dose cohort, peripheral blood was drawn for TCR sequencing at baseline, cycle 4 day 1, and cycle 7 day 1. The samples were drawn from a first-in-human, open-label, multicenter phase I dose-escalation trial of ivuxolimab. Adults with locally advanced or metastatic melanoma, renal cell, hepatocellular, or head and neck squamous cell carcinoma were enrolled in the trial. Before TCR sequencing, CD4+ T cells and CD8+ T cells were sorted from peripheral blood as separate populations. CDR1 and CDR2, per the germline V gene (reference sequence), are MNHEY and SMNVEV. The CDR3 has 16 amino acids, counting the end cysteine and phenylalanine. The read is trimmed to its CDR3 DNA, 48 bases read in frame from base 1. Ends trimmed: V by 8 bases, J by 0 bases; bases unmatched to a gene: 10. Genomic DNA was isolated from the sorted cells so that the TCRbeta CDR3 region could be sequenced. The immunoSEQ Assay was used for sequencing of TCRbeta CDR3 regions. TCRdb provides this immuneACCESS table in a form limited to in-frame rearrangements. Some clones are lacking; in checked studies, under half of them reflect an unresolved V gene, and why the rest are absent is not known. This sample gives 55,000 to 65,000 clones in total; 88% of them show up just once. The biggest ten clones account for around 0.76% of the sample.

Worth noting for this clone: Its recognized antigen is unknown. No base quality values were provided; no much bigger clone lies one nucleotide off.

The chain is assembled from TRBV27 and TRBJ2-3; TRBD2 agrees with 8 junctional bases. The TCR comes from an adult with an advanced solid tumor such as melanoma, head and neck, liver or kidney cancer. The sequencing used CD4+ or CD8+ T cells sorted from blood, collected in a trial of the OX40 agonist ivuxolimab. The CDR3 sequence is CASAYLAGISTDTQYF. The nucleotide sequence reads TGTGCCAGCGCCTACTTAGCGGGGATTAGCACAGATACGCAGTATTTT.